This is a list of T cell receptor beta chains from one sample in a study of OX40 agonist ivuxolimab in advanced cancers. Repertoires were generated with immunoSEQ multiplex PCR, while TCRdb's copy carries only in-frame clones and drops some. The profile shows 65,000 to 70,000 clones, about three quarters of them singletons. The source was CD4+ or CD8+ T cells sorted from blood, collected in a trial of the OX40 agonist ivuxolimab. These receptors were taken from an adult with an advanced solid tumor such as melanoma, head and neck, liver or kidney cancer. Each CDR3 is given with its conserved first and last residue. The order of the fields is D gene, J gene, V gene, CDR3 protein. D genes are given only for firm matches.

d_call: TRBD1; j_call: TRBJ2-5; v_call: TRBV30; cdr3_aa: CAWSGPGGETQYF
d_call: TRBD1; j_call: TRBJ1-1; v_call: TRBV6-1; cdr3_aa: CASKQGDTEAFF
d_call: TRBD2; j_call: TRBJ2-5; v_call: TRBV9; cdr3_aa: CASSVGLAGASAETQYF
d_call: NA; j_call: TRBJ2-5; v_call: TRBV5-1; cdr3_aa: CASSPITGRGKTQYF
d_call: TRBD1; j_call: TRBJ1-2; v_call: TRBV6-1; cdr3_aa: CASSKYRGYGYTF
d_call: NA; j_call: TRBJ1-5; v_call: TRBV28; cdr3_aa: CASTRTDQPQHF
d_call: NA; j_call: TRBJ1-1; v_call: TRBV5-1; cdr3_aa: CASSLGQGFEAFF
d_call: NA; j_call: TRBJ2-1; v_call: TRBV2; cdr3_aa: CASSASDGRSYNEQFF
d_call: NA; j_call: TRBJ2-1; v_call: TRBV19; cdr3_aa: CASTLNSGPYNEQFF
d_call: NA; j_call: TRBJ2-7; v_call: TRBV27; cdr3_aa: CASMVGGRSSYEQYF
d_call: TRBD2; j_call: TRBJ2-1; v_call: TRBV7-9; cdr3_aa: CASSSGTSGHNEQFF
d_call: NA; j_call: TRBJ1-1; v_call: TRBV5-1; cdr3_aa: CASSIDRLNTEAFF
d_call: NA; j_call: TRBJ2-2; v_call: TRBV30; cdr3_aa: CAWSVLGVGELFF
d_call: NA; j_call: TRBJ2-3; v_call: TRBV4-1; cdr3_aa: CASSQEVADTQYF
d_call: TRBD2; j_call: TRBJ2-3; v_call: TRBV6-1; cdr3_aa: CASIRTSGSSDTQYF
d_call: TRBD1; j_call: TRBJ1-6; v_call: TRBV7-9; cdr3_aa: CASSSKQGAQNSPLHF
d_call: TRBD2; j_call: TRBJ2-1; v_call: TRBV4-2; cdr3_aa: CASSQETGGYLQFF
d_call: TRBD2; j_call: TRBJ2-7; v_call: TRBV20-1; cdr3_aa: CSAGLAGEQYF
d_call: NA; j_call: TRBJ2-1; v_call: TRBV2; cdr3_aa: CASSEGGFTYNEQFF
d_call: NA; j_call: TRBJ2-3; v_call: TRBV5-5; cdr3_aa: CASSSATDTQYF
d_call: TRBD1; j_call: TRBJ1-1; v_call: TRBV19; cdr3_aa: CASKPGGPLQNTEAFF
d_call: NA; j_call: TRBJ1-2; v_call: TRBV6-1; cdr3_aa: CASSPTGLHGYTF
d_call: TRBD1; j_call: TRBJ1-2; v_call: TRBV2; cdr3_aa: CASSLYPGTDSNYGYTF
d_call: NA; j_call: TRBJ1-2; v_call: TRBV10-3; cdr3_aa: CAIRTANYGYTF
d_call: TRBD2; j_call: TRBJ2-5; v_call: TRBV10-3; cdr3_aa: CAISPAGTSGRDVQETQYF
d_call: NA; j_call: TRBJ2-7; v_call: TRBV7-9; cdr3_aa: CASSPGLAAQYF